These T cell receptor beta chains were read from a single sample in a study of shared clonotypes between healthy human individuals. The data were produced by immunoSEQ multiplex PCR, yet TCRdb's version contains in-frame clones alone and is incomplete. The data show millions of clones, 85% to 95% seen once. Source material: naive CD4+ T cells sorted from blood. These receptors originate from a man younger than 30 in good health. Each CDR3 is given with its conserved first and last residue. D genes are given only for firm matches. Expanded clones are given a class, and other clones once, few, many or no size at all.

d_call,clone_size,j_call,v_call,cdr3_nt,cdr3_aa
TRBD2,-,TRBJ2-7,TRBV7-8,TGTGCCAGCAGCTTAGAGGGACTAGCGGGAGTCGAGCAGTACTTC,CASSLEGLAGVEQYF
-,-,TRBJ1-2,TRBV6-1,TGTGCCAGCAGTGAACAGGGAACGAGTGGCTACACCTTC,CASSEQGTSGYTF
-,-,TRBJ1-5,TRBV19,TGTGCCAGTACCCAGGGAAATCAGCCCCAGCATTTT,CASTQGNQPQHF
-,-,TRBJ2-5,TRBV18,TGTGCCAGCTCACCAGGCGAAGAGACCCAGTACTTC,CASSPGEETQYF
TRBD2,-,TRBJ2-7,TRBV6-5,TGTGCCAGCAGGCTAGCGGGAGGCGAGCAGTACTTC,CASRLAGGEQYF
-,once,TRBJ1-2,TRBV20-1,TGCAGTGCGGACGATTTAGGCTACACCTTC,CSADDLGYTF
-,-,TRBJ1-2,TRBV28,TGTGCCAGCAGTCAACTGGGGCAATCCGCTAACTATGGCTACACCTTC,CASSQLGQSANYGYTF
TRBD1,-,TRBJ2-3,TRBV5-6,TGTGCCAGCAGCTTGACGGGACAGAAAACAGATACGCAGTATTTT,CASSLTGQKTDTQYF
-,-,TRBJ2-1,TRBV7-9,TGTGCCAGCAGCCCAACATGGGGGGGCTCTAAAAATGAGCAGTTCTTC,CASSPTWGGSKNEQFF
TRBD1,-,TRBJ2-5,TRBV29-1,TGCAGCGTATGGACAGGGTCGGCCCAGTACTTC,CSVWTGSAQYF
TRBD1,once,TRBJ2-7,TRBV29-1,TGCAGCGTTGCGACAGGGGACTCCTACGAGCAGTACTTC,CSVATGDSYEQYF
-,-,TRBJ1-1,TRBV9,TGTGCCAGCAGCGTAGGAATTGAGAACACTGAAGCTTTCTTT,CASSVGIENTEAFF
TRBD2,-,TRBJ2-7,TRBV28,TGTGCCAGCAGTTGGACTAGCGGGAGGGAAAAGTCCTACGAGCAGTACTTC,CASSWTSGREKSYEQYF
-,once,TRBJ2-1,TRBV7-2,TGTGCCAGCAGCTTAGGGGCGGCTTACAATGAGCAGTTCTTC,CASSLGAAYNEQFF
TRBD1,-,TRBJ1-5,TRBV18,TGTGCCAGCTCACGGACAGGGGGGGCTCATCAGCCCCAGCATTTT,CASSRTGGAHQPQHF
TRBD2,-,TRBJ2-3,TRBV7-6,TGTGCCAGCAGCTTAGCGCCAACTAGCGGGGGGGCAGATACGCAGTATTTT,CASSLAPTSGGADTQYF
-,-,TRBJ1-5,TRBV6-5,TGTGCCAGCAGTAGGGACGGGAATCAGCCCCAGCATTTT,CASSRDGNQPQHF
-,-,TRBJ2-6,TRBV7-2,TGTGCCAGCAGCTTAGCCAGCTCTGGGGCCAACGTCCTGACTTTC,CASSLASSGANVLTF
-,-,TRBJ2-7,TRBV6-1,TGTGCCAGCAGTGAAGTATTGCCGGTGCTTCGTTCGTTCTCCTACGAGCAGTACTTC,CASSEVLPVLRSFSYEQYF
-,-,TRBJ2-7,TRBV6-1,TGTGCCAGCAGTGAAGACAGACTAATTTATCAGTACTTC,CASSEDRLIYQYF
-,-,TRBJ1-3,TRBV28,TGTGCCAGCATCTCGGGGGTTGGAAACACCATATATTTT,CASISGVGNTIYF
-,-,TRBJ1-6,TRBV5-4,TGTGCCAGCAGCTTGGCAGGCTCATCGCACTCACCCCTCCACTTT,CASSLAGSSHSPLHF
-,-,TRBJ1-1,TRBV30,TGTGCCTGGAGCCGAACAGTGAACACTGAAGCTTTCTTT,CAWSRTVNTEAFF
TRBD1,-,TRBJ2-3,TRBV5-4,TGTGCCAGCAGCCCGGGACAGGGGGCAAGAGATACGCAGTATTTT,CASSPGQGARDTQYF
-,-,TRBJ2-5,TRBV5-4,TGTGCCAGCAGCTCTACTAGCCAAGAGACCCAGTACTTC,CASSSTSQETQYF
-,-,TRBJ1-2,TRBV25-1,TGTGCCAGCAGGCCACATGGCTACACCTTC,CASRPHGYTF
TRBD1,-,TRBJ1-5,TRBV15,TGTGCCACCAGCGGGAACAGGGGCCAGCCCCAGCATTTT,CATSGNRGQPQHF
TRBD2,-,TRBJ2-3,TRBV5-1,TGCGCCAGCAGCTCGGGACTAGCGGGGGCCAGCACAGATACGCAGTATTTT,CASSSGLAGASTDTQYF
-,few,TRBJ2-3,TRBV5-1,TGCGCCAGCAGCCCAGGACAGAGCACAGATACGCAGTATTTT,CASSPGQSTDTQYF
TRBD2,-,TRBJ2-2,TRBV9,TGTGCCAGCAGTAAAGCGGGAGGCGCGAACACCGGGGAGCTGTTTTTT,CASSKAGGANTGELFF
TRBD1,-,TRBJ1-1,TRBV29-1,TGCAGCGTTGGACAGGGAGAGTCTGAAGCTTTCTTT,CSVGQGESEAFF
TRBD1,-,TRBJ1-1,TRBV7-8,TGTGCCAGCAGCTTAGACTCTCCGGGACAGGGAATGAACACTGAAGCTTTCTTT,CASSLDSPGQGMNTEAFF
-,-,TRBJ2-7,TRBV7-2,TGTGCCAGCAGCTTAAGGGCTGAGTACGAGCAGTACTTC,CASSLRAEYEQYF
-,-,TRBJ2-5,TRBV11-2,TGTGCCAGCAGCGAGGCCCTAGGGGGGACCCAGTACTTC,CASSEALGGTQYF
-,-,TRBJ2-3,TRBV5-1,TGCGCAAGCAGCTTGGGGTCTAGCAGCACAGATACGCAGTATTTT,CASSLGSSSTDTQYF
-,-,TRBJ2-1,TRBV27,TGTGCCAGCAGACAACTTGGGGGGCCAGTGGGGCAGTTCTTC,CASRQLGGPVGQFF
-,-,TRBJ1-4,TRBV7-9,TGTGCCAGCAGCGCCGGGACCGAAGATGAAAAACTGTTTTTT,CASSAGTEDEKLFF